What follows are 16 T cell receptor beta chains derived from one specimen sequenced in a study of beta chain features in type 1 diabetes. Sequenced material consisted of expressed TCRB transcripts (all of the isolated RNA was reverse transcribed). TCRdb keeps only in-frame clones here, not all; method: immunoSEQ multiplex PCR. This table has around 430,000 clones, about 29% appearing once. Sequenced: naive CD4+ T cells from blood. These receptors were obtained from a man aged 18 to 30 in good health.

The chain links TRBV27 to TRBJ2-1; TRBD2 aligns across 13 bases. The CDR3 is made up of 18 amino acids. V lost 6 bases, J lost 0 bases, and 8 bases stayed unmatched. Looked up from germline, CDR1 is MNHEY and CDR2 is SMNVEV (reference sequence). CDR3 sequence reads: CASRTGLAGPSSYNEQFF. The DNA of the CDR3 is TGTGCCAGCAGGACGGGACTAGCGGGGCCTAGCTCCTACAATGAGCAGTTCTTC.

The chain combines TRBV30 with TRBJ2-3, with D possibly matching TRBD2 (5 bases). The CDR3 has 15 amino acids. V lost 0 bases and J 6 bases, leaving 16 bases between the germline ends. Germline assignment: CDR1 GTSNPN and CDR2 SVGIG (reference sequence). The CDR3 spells CAWSVRSGGGDTQYF. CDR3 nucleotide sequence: TGTGCCTGGAGTGTACGGAGCGGAGGCGGGGATACGCAGTATTTT.

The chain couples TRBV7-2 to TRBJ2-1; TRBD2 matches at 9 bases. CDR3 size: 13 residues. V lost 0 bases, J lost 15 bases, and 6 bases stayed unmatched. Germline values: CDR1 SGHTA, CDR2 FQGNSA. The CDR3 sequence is CASSLASAGGLFF. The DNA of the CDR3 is TGTGCCAGCAGCTTAGCTTCGGCGGGAGGGTTGTTCTTC.

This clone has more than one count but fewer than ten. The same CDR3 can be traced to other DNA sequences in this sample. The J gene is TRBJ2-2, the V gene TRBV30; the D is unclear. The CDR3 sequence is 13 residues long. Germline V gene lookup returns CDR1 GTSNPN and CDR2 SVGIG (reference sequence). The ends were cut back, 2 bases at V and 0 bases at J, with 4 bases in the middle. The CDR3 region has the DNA TGTGCCTGGAGTCGATCGAACACCGGGGAGCTGTTTTTT. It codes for CAWSRSNTGELFF. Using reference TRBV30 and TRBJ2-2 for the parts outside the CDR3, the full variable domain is SQTIHQWPATLVQPVGSPLSLECTVEGTSNPNLYWYRQAAGRGLQLLFYSVGIGQISSEVPQNLSASRPQDRQFILSSKKLLLSDSGFYLCAWSRSNTGELFFGEGSRLTVL.

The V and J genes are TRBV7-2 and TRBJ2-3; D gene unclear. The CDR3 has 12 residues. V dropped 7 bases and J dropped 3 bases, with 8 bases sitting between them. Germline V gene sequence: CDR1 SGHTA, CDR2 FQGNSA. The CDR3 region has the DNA TGTGCCAGCAATCTAATAACAGATACGCAGTATTTT. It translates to CASNLITDTQYF.

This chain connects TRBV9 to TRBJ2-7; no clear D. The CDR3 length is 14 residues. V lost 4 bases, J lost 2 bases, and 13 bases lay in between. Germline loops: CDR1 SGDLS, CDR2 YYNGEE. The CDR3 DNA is TGTGCCAGCAGCTTGCGGTTTGAAACCTACGAGCAGTACTTC. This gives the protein CASSLRFETYEQYF. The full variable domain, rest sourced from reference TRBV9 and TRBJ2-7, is DSGVTQTPKHLITATGQRVTLRCSPRSGDLSVYWYQQSLDQGLQFLIQYYNGEERAKGNILERFSAQQFPDLHSELNLSSLELGDSALYFCASSLRFETYEQYFGPGTRLTVT.

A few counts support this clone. Written as DNA, the CDR3 is TGTGCCAGCAGCCCCCGGACAGGGGGAGGCTACACCTTC. Protein: CASSPRTGGGYTF. The chain employs TRBV7-2 and TRBJ1-2, with 10 bases fitting TRBD1. Trimming at V came to 5 bases and at J to 8 bases, leaving 5 bases not matched to a gene. Germline V CDR1 and CDR2: SGHTA, FQGNSA. This CDR3 is 13 amino acids long. Variable domain in full (rest from reference TRBV7-2 and TRBJ1-2): GAGVSQSPSNKVTEKGKDVELRCDPISGHTALYWYRQSLGQGLEFLIYFQGNSAPDKSGLPSDRFSAERTGGSVSTLTIQRTQQEDSAVYLCASSPRTGGGYTFGSGTRLTVV.

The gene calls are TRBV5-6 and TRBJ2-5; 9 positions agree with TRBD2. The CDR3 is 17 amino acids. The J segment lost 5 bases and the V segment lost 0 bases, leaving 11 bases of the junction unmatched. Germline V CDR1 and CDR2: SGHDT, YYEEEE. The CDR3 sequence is CASSLGLAATSVETQYF. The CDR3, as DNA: TGTGCCAGCAGCTTGGGACTAGCGGCCACGTCGGTGGAGACCCAGTACTTC.

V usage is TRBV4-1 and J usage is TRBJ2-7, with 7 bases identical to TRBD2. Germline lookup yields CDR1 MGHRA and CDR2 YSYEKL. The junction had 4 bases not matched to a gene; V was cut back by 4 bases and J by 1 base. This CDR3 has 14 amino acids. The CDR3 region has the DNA TGCGCCAGCAGCCCCCGACTAGCTTCCTACGAGCAGTACTTC. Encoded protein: CASSPRLASYEQYF.

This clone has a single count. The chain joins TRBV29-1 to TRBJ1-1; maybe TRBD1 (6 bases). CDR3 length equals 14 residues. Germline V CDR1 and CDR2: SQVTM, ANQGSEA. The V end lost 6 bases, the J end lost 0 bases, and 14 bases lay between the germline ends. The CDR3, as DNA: TGCAGCGTCCAGGGGAGGGGGATGAACACTGAAGCTTTCTTT. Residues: CSVQGRGMNTEAFF.

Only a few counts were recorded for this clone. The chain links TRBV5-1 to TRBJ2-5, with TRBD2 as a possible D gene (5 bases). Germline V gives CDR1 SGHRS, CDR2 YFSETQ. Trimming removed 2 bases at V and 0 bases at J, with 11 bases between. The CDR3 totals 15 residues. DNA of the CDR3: TGCGCCAGCAGCTTTGGGTCCGGGGACCAAGAGACCCAGTACTTC. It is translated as CASSFGSGDQETQYF.

This chain's CDR3 is CASSLRVLRDGTGELFF. CDR3 DNA sequence: TGTGCCAGCAGCTTAAGGGTTCTCCGGGATGGCACCGGGGAGCTGTTTTTT. The chain is built from TRBV7-2 and TRBJ2-2; possible D gene TRBD2, 5 bases. The CDR3 is made up of 17 amino acids. V was trimmed by 2 bases and J by 4 bases, leaving 17 bases between them. Germline V lookup: CDR1 SGHTA, CDR2 FQGNSA.

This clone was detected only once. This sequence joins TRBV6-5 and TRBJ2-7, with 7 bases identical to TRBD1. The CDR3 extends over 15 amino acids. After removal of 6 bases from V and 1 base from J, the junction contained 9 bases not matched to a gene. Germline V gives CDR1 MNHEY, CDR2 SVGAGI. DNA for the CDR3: TGTGCCAGCAGCCGTGGGACAGTGCCATCCTACGAGCAGTACTTC. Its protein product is CASSRGTVPSYEQYF.

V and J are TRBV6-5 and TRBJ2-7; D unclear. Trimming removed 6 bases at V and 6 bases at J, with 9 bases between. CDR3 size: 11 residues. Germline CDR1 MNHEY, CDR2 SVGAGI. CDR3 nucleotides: TGTGCCAGCAGCAGTAGGAGCGAGCAGTACTTC. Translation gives CASSSRSEQYF.

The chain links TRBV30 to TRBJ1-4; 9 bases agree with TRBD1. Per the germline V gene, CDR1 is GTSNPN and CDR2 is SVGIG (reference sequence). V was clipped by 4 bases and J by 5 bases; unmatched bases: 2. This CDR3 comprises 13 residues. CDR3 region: CAWTGTGNEKLFF. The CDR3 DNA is TGTGCCTGGACCGGGACAGGGAATGAAAAACTGTTTTTT.

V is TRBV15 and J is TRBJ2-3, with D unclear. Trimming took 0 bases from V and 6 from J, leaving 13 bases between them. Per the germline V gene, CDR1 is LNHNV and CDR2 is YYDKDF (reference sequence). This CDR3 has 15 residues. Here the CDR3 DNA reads TGTGCCACCAGCAGAGATGGAAGTAATTCGGATACGCAGTATTTT. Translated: CATSRDGSNSDTQYF.